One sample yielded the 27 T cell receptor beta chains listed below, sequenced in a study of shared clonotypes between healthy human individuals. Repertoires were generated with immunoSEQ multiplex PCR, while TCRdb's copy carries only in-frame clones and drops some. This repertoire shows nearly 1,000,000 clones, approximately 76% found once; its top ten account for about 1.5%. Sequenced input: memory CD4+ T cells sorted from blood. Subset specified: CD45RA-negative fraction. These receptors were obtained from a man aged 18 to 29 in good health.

The CDR3 here is CASSPRPGQGPTLAKNIQYF. The CDR3, as DNA: TGTGCCAGCAGCCCCCGACCGGGACAGGGACCAACGCTAGCCAAAAACATTCAGTACTTC. V is TRBV27 and J is TRBJ2-4, with 9 bases identical to TRBD1. V was clipped by 6 bases and J by 0 bases; unmatched bases: 18. CDR1 and CDR2 from the germline V gene are MNHEY and SMNVEV (reference sequence). This CDR3 comprises 20 residues.

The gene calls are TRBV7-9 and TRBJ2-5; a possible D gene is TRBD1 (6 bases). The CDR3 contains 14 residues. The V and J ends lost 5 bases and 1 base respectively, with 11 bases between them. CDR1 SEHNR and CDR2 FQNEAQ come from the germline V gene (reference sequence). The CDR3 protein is CASSRDKSQETQYF. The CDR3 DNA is TGTGCCAGCAGCAGGGACAAATCCCAAGAGACCCAGTACTTC. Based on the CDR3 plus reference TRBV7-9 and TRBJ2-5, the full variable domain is DTGVSQNPRHKITKRGQNVTFRCDPISEHNRLYWYRQTLGQGPEFLTYFQNEAQLEKSRLLSDRFSAERPKGSFSTLEIQRTEQGDSAMYLCASSRDKSQETQYFGPGTRLLVL.

In nucleotides, the CDR3 is TGTGCCACCAGCAGAGAGGGACAGGGGGCGAAGGCCAAAAACATTCAGTACTTC. It translates to CATSREGQGAKAKNIQYF. The chain joins TRBV15 to TRBJ2-4; 12 bases are a match to TRBD1. V dropped 0 bases and J dropped 1; count of bases not matched to a gene: 4. Germline CDR1 is LNHNV and CDR2 is YYDKDF (reference sequence). The CDR3 is 18 residues long.

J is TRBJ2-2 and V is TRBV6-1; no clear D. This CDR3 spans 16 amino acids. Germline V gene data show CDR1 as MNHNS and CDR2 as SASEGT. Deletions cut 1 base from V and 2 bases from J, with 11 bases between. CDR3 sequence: CASSEVGRLNTGELFF. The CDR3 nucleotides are TGTGCCAGCAGTGAAGTAGGACGGCTAAACACCGGGGAGCTGTTTTTT.

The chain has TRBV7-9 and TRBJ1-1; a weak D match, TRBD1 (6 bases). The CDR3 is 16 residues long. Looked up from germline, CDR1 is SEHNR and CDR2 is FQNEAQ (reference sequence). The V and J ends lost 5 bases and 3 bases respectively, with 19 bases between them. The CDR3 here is CASSNGQRTLDTEAFF. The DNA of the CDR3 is TGTGCCAGCAGCAACGGACAGCGAACATTGGACACTGAAGCTTTCTTT.

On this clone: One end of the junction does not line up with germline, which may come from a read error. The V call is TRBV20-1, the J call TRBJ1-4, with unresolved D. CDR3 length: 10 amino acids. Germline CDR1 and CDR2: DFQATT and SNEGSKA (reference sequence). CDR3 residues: CSASGREFGF. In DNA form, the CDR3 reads TGCAGTGCTAGCGGCCGTGAGTTCGGTTTT.

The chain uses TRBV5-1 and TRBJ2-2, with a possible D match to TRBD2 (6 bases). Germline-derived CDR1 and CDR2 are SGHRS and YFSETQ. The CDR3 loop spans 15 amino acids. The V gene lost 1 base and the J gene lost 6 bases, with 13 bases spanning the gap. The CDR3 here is CASSLPGPGAGELFF. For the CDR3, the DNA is TGCGCCAGCAGCTTGCCAGGGCCGGGGGCCGGGGAGCTGTTTTTT.

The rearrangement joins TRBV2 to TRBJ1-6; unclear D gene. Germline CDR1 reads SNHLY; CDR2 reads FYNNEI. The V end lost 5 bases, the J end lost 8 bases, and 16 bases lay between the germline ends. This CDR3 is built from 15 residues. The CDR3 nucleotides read TGTGCCAGCAGTCCCACACCTTCCGGGGATTCACCCCTCCACTTT. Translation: CASSPTPSGDSPLHF.

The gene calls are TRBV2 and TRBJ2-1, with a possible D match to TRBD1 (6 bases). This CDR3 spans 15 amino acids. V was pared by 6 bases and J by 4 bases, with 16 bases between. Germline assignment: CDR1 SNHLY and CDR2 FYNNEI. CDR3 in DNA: TGTGCCAGCAGCTTAGGACAGAGCCCTTACAATGAGCAGTTCTTC. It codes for CASSLGQSPYNEQFF.

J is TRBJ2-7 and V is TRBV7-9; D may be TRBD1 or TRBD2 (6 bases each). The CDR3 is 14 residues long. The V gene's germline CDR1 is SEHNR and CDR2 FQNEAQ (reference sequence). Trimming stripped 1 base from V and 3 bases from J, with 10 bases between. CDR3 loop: CASSLGGADYEQYF. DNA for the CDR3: TGTGCCAGCAGCTTAGGGGGGGCCGACTACGAGCAGTACTTC.

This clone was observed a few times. CDR3 loop: CATSRDFRDTGELFF. The CDR3 coding sequence is TGTGCCACCAGCAGAGATTTCCGAGACACCGGGGAGCTGTTTTTT. The chain employs TRBV15 and TRBJ2-2; D not certain. The CDR3 totals 15 residues. V dropped 0 bases and J dropped 3 bases, with 8 bases sitting between them. The germline V gene has CDR1 LNHNV and CDR2 YYDKDF (reference sequence).

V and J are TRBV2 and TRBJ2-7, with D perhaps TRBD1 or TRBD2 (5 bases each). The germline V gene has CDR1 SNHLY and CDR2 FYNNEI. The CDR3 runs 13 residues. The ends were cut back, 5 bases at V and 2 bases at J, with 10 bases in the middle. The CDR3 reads CASSLVGAYEQYF. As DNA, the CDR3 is TGTGCCAGCAGTCTGGTGGGGGCCTACGAGCAGTACTTC. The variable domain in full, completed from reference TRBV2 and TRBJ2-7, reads EPEVTQTPSHQVTQMGQEVILRCVPISNHLYFYWYRQILGQKVEFLVSFYNNEISEKSEIFDDQFSVERPDGSNFTLKIRSTKLEDSAMYFCASSLVGAYEQYFGPGTRLTVT.

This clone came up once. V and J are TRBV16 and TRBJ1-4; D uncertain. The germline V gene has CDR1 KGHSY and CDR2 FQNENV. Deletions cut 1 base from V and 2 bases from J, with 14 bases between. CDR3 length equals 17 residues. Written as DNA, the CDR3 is TGTGCCAGCAGCCAATGGTACGCCCCGGGGACTAATGAAAAACTGTTTTTT. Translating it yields CASSQWYAPGTNEKLFF.

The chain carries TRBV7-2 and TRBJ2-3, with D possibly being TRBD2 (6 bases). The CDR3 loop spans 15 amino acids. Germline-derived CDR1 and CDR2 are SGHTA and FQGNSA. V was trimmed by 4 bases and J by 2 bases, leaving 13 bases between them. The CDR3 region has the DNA TGTGCCAGCAGCTCGGAGGGCCGGTCCACAGATACGCAGTATTTT. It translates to CASSSEGRSTDTQYF.

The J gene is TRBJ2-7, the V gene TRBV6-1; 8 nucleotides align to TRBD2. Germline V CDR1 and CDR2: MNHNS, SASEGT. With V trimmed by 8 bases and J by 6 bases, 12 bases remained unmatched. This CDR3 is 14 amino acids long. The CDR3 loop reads CASHLQGLAGEQYF. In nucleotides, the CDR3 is TGTGCCAGCCACCTCCAAGGACTAGCAGGCGAGCAGTACTTC.

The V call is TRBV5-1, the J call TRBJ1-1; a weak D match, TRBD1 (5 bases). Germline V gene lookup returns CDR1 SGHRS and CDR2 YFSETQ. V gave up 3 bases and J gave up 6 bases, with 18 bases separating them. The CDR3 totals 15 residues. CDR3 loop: CASSWGDDALSEAFF. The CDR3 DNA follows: TGCGCCAGCAGCTGGGGGGACGATGCACTGTCTGAAGCTTTCTTT.

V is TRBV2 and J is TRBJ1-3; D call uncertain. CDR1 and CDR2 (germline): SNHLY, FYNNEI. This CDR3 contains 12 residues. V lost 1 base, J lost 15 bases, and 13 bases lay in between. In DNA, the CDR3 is TGTGCCAGCAGTGAAGGATTCTCCGACCCATATTTT. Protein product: CASSEGFSDPYF.

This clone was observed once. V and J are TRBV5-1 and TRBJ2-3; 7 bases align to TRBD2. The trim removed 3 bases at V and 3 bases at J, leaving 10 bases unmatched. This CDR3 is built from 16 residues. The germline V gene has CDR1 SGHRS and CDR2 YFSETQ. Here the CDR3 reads CASSSGLTLGTDTQYF. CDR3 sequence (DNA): TGCGCCAGCAGCTCGGGACTAACCTTGGGAACAGATACGCAGTATTTT.

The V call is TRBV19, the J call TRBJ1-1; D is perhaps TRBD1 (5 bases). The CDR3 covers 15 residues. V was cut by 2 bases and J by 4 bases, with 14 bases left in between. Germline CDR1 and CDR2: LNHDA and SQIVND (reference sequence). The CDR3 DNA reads TGTGCCAGTAGTATACAGGGCGCTGGGGGCACTGAAGCTTTCTTT. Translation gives CASSIQGAGGTEAFF.

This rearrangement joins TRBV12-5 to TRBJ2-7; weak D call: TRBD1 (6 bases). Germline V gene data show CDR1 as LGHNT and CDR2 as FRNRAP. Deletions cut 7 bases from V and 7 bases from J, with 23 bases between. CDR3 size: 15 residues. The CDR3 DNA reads TGTGCTAGTGTTATCCGGGACACGTACCCGTTGGAGCAGTACTTC. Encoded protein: CASVIRDTYPLEQYF. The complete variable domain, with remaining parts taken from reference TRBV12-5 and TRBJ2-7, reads DARVTQTPRHKVTEMGQEVTMRCQPILGHNTVFWYRQTMMQGLELLAYFRNRAPLDDSGMPKDRFSAEMPDATLATLKIQPSEPRDSAVYFCASVIRDTYPLEQYFGPGTRLTVT.

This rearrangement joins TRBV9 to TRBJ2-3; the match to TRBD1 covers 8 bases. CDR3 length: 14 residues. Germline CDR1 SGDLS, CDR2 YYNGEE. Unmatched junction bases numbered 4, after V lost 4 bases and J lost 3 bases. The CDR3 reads CASSLRQGTDTQYF. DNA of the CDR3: TGTGCCAGCAGCCTCCGACAGGGGACAGATACGCAGTATTTT. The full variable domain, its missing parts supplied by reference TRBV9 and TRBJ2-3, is DSGVTQTPKHLITATGQRVTLRCSPRSGDLSVYWYQQSLDQGLQFLIQYYNGEERAKGNILERFSAQQFPDLHSELNLSSLELGDSALYFCASSLRQGTDTQYFGPGTRLTVL.

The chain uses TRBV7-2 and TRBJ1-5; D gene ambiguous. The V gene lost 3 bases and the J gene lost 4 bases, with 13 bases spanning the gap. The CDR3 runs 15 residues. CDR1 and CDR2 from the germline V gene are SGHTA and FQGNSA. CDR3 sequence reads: CASSLGQSSNQPQHF. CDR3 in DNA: TGTGCCAGCAGCTTGGGCCAGTCTTCTAATCAGCCCCAGCATTTT. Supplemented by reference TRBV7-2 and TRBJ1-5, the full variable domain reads GAGVSQSPSNKVTEKGKDVELRCDPISGHTALYWYRQSLGQGLEFLIYFQGNSAPDKSGLPSDRFSAERTGGSVSTLTIQRTQQEDSAVYLCASSLGQSSNQPQHFGDGTRLSIL.

This CDR3 reads CASSLPAGTQYF. In nucleotides, the CDR3 is TGCGCCAGCAGCCTCCCGGCAGGTACGCAGTATTTT. The chain combines TRBV4-1 with TRBJ2-3, with D unclear. Germline V gives CDR1 MGHRA, CDR2 YSYEKL. The CDR3 runs to 12 residues. Trimming shortened V by 4 bases and J by 8 bases, and 10 bases separated the two germline ends.

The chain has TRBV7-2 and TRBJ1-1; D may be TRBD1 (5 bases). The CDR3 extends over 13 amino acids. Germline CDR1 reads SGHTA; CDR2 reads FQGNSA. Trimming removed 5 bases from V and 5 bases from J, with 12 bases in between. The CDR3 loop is CASSITGGTEAFF. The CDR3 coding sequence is TGTGCCAGCAGCATTACGGGGGGGACTGAAGCTTTCTTT.

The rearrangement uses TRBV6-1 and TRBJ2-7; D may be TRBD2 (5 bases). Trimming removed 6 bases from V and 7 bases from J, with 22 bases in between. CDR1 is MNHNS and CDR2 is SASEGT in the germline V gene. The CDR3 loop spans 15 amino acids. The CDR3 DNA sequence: TGTGCCAGCAGACATATGAGGGATCTTCCGGGAGAGCAGTACTTC. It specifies CASRHMRDLPGEQYF.

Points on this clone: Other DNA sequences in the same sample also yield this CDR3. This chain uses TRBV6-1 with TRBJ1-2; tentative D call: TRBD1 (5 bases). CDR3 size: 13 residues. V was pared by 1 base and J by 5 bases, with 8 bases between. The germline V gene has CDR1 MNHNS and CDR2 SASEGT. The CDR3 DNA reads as TGTGCCAGCAGTGAAGGTGGGGGGTATGGCTACACCTTC. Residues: CASSEGGGYGYTF.

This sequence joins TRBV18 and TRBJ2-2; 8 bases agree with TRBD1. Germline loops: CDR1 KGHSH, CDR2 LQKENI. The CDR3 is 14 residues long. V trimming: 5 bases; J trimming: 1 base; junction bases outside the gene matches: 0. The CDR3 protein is CASSGTGNTGELFF. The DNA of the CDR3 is TGTGCCAGCTCAGGGACAGGGAACACCGGGGAGCTGTTTTTT.